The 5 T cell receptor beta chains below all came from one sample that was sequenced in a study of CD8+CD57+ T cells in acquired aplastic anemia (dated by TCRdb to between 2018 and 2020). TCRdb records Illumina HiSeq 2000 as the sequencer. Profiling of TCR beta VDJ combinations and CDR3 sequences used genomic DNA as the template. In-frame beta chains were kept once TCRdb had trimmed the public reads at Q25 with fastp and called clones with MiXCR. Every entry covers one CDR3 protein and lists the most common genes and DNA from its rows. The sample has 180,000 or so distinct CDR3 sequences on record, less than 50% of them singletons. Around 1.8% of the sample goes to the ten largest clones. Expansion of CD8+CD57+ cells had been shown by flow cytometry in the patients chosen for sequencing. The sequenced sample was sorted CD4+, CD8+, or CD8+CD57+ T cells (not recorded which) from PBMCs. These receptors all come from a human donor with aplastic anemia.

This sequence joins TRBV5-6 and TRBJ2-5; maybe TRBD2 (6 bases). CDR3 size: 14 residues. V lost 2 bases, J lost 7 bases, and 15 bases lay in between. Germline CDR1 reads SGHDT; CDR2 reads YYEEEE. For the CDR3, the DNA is TGTGCCAGCAGCTTAGGTCGGGGGTGGCTGACCCAGTACTTC. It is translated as CASSLGRGWLTQYF.

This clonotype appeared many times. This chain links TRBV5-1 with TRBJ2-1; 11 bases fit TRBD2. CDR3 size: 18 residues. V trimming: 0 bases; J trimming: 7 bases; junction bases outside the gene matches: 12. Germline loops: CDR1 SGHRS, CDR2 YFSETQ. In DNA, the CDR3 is TGCGCCAGCAGCTTGGCCCCCCCGACTAGCGGGACTGGAAATGAGCAGTTCTTC. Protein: CASSLAPPTSGTGNEQFF. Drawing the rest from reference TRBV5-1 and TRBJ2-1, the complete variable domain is KAGVTQTPRYLIKTRGQQVTLSCSPISGHRSVSWYQQTPGQGLQFLFEYFSETQRNKGNFPGRFSGRQFSNSRSEMNVSTLELGDSALYLCASSLAPPTSGTGNEQFFGPGTRLTVL.

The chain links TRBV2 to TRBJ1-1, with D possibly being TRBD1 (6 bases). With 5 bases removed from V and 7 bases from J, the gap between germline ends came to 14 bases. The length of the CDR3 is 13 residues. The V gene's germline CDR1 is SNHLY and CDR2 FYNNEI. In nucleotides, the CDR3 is TGTGCCAGCAGTCGGGGGCCTAGAAATGAAGCTTTCTTT. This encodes CASSRGPRNEAFF.

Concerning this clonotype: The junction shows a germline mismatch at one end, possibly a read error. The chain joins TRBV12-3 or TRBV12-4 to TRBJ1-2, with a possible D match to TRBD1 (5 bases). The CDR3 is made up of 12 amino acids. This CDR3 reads CASSFRENGYPF. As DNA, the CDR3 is TGTGCCAGCAGTTTCAGGGAAAATGGCTACCCCTTC.

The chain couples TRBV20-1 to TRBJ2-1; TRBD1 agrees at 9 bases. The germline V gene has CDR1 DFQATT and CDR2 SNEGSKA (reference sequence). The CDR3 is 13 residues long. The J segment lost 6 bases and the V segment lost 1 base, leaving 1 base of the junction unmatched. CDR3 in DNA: TGCAGTGCTAGAGCGGGACAGGGCAATGAGCAGTTCTTC. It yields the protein CSARAGQGNEQFF.